The 7 T cell receptor beta chains below all came from one sample that was sequenced in a study of cytotoxic CD8 clonotypes in ibrutinib-treated CLL. Sequenced by immunoSEQ multiplex PCR; TCRdb stores in-frame clones only, minus some. The repertoire holds about 29,000 clones, with about 75% as singletons. This specimen consisted of PBMCs, obtained after 36 months of ibrutinib treatment. Source of these receptors: a human donor with chronic lymphocytic leukemia.

The chain uses TRBV21-1 and TRBJ1-5. TRBV21-1 is a pseudogene. The CDR3 is 10 amino acids. CDR3: CASSKCPRHF. The CDR3 nucleotides are TGTGCCAGCAGCAAATGCCCTCGGCATTTT.

The chain recombines TRBV10-2 with TRBJ1-1, with D unclear. The CDR3 runs to 14 residues. Germline-derived CDR1 and CDR2 are WSHSY and SAAADI. V was clipped by 8 bases and J by 0 bases, with 13 bases between them. DNA of the CDR3: TGCGCCAGCTCCCTGGACGGAATGAACACTGAAGCTTTCTTT. This sequence encodes CASSLDGMNTEAFF.

This clone was observed a single time. The rearrangement uses TRBV7-9 and TRBJ2-3; 7 bases map to TRBD2. V gave up 5 bases and J gave up 0 bases; unmatched junction bases: 2. CDR1 and CDR2 from the germline V gene are SEHNR and FQNEAQ (reference sequence). The CDR3 is made up of 14 amino acids. CDR3 amino acids: CASSPSGSTDTQYF. As DNA, the CDR3 is TGTGCCAGCAGCCCTAGCGGCAGCACAGATACGCAGTATTTT.

The chain combines TRBV4-1 with TRBJ2-3; 7 bases map to TRBD2. The CDR3 contains 13 residues. Germline CDR1 reads MGHRA; CDR2 reads YSYEKL. V lost 1 base to trimming and J lost 6 bases; unmatched junction nucleotides: 1. CDR3 nucleotide sequence: TGCGCCAGCAGCCAAGTCGGGGGGGATACGCAGTATTTT. The encoded protein is CASSQVGGDTQYF.

V is TRBV7-2 and J is TRBJ2-1, with D possibly matching TRBD2 (7 bases). Looked up from germline, CDR1 is SGHTA and CDR2 is FQGNSA. The CDR3 contains 14 residues. V lost 8 bases and J lost 3, with 14 bases in between. CDR3 coding DNA: TGTGCCAGCCAACCAGGGGACTACTACAATGAGCAGTTCTTC. It encodes CASQPGDYYNEQFF.

A few counts support this clone. The V gene is TRBV7-9, the J gene TRBJ1-5; D gene ambiguous. The ends were cut back, 6 bases at V and 0 bases at J, with 9 bases in the middle. The CDR3 loop spans 14 amino acids. The germline V gene has CDR1 SEHNR and CDR2 FQNEAQ (reference sequence). In nucleotides, the CDR3 is TGTGCCAGCAGTTACGAGTTTAGCAATCAGCCCCAGCATTTT. Amino acids: CASSYEFSNQPQHF.

The genes are TRBV5-6 and TRBJ1-1, with TRBD1 identical over 8 bases. The V gene end was trimmed by 4 bases and the J gene end by 0 bases; junction bases not matched to a gene: 5. Germline CDR1 and CDR2: SGHDT and YYEEEE. The CDR3 is 15 residues long. The CDR3 DNA sequence: TGTGCCAGCAGCGTGACAGGGGCCATGAACACTGAAGCTTTCTTT. Protein: CASSVTGAMNTEAFF.